Below, 23 T cell receptor beta chains from the same sample are listed, as sequenced in a study of CD8 T cells in Susac syndrome. A quantity of about 0.5 to 1 ug RNA underwent reverse transcription using random hexamers. MiXCR was run by TCRdb on the immunoSEQ multiplex PCR reads, yielding one entry per CDR3 protein. There are 300,000 to 350,000 distinct CDR3 sequences in the sample; about 90% occur only once, and about 0.063% lies in the top ten. The specimen was CD4+ T cells from PBMCs. Receptors originate from a human donor with multiple sclerosis.

This clonotype was detected once. The chain employs TRBV7-9 and TRBJ2-3; D gene uncertain. This CDR3 is built from 13 residues. Germline values: CDR1 SEHNR, CDR2 FQNEAQ (reference sequence). The V end lost 2 bases, the J end lost 4 bases, and 7 bases lay between the germline ends. CDR3 DNA: TGTGCCAGCAGCTTAATAGGTTCAGATACGCAGTATTTT. Amino acid sequence: CASSLIGSDTQYF.

V gene TRBV7-2 combines with J gene TRBJ1-5, with D tentatively TRBD1 (5 bases). There are 16 residues in the CDR3. Per germline, CDR1 SGHTA and CDR2 FQGNSA. The V and J ends lost 5 bases and 4 bases respectively, with 18 bases between them. CDR3 residues: CASSLQGGRENQPQHF. In DNA, the CDR3 is TGTGCCAGCAGCCTTCAGGGAGGGAGGGAGAATCAGCCCCAGCATTTT.

This clonotype was observed a single time. The gene calls are TRBV19 and TRBJ1-5; D perhaps matches TRBD1 (6 bases). Germline assignment: CDR1 LNHDA and CDR2 SQIVND (reference sequence). Trimming pared 2 bases from V and 0 bases from J, leaving 17 bases between. The CDR3 sequence is 18 residues long. CDR3 protein: CASSIRRTDLYSNQPQHF. DNA for the CDR3: TGTGCCAGTAGTATAAGGCGGACAGACCTTTATAGCAATCAGCCCCAGCATTTT.

This rearrangement joins TRBV9 to TRBJ2-1, with TRBD2 identical over 11 bases. Germline V gives CDR1 SGDLS, CDR2 YYNGEE. J gave up 12 bases and V 3 bases, and 2 bases lay outside the gene matches. This CDR3 comprises 12 residues. CDR3 sequence: CASSETSGGQFF. Here the CDR3 DNA reads TGTGCCAGCAGCGAAACTAGCGGGGGGCAGTTCTTC. The full variable domain, its missing parts supplied by reference TRBV9 and TRBJ2-1, is DSGVTQTPKHLITATGQRVTLRCSPRSGDLSVYWYQQSLDQGLQFLIQYYNGEERAKGNILERFSAQQFPDLHSELNLSSLELGDSALYFCASSETSGGQFFGPGTRLTVL.

The chain uses TRBV5-1 and TRBJ2-3; D gene unclear. From germline, CDR1 is SGHRS and CDR2 YFSETQ. Trimming removed 5 bases at V and 6 bases at J, with 16 bases between. CDR3 length: 14 amino acids. This chain's CDR3 is CASSPLAAGDTQYF. DNA for the CDR3: TGCGCCAGCAGTCCTTTGGCGGCCGGGGATACGCAGTATTTT.

The CDR3 DNA follows: TGCGCCAGCAGCCAAGTCTGGAGGCTAGCGGGAGTCAATGAGCAGTTCTTC. It yields the protein CASSQVWRLAGVNEQFF. This chain joins TRBV4-1 and TRBJ2-1; 10 nucleotides line up with TRBD2. The junction had 9 bases not matched to a gene; V was cut back by 1 base and J by 6 bases. Germline V CDR1 and CDR2: MGHRA, YSYEKL. The CDR3 contains 17 residues.

This chain joins TRBV19 and TRBJ1-1; the D is unclear. V was cut by 1 base and J by 2 bases, with 5 bases left in between. The CDR3 runs to 13 residues. Germline-derived CDR1 and CDR2 are LNHDA and SQIVND (reference sequence). The CDR3 DNA is TGTGCCAGTAGTATAGGGATTAACACTGAAGCTTTCTTT. Translation gives CASSIGINTEAFF.

The chain employs TRBV12-3 or TRBV12-4 and TRBJ1-4, with D uncertain. Trimming took off 5 bases at V and 6 bases at J, with 16 bases between the two ends. The CDR3 contains 15 residues. The CDR3 region has the DNA TGTGCCAGCAGTCCCCTGGATGTGAGTTATGAAAAACTGTTTTTT. Amino acids: CASSPLDVSYEKLFF.

V is TRBV29-1 and J is TRBJ2-7, with 11 nucleotides matching TRBD2. V lost 4 bases to trimming and J lost 3 bases; unmatched junction nucleotides: 8. CDR3 size: 15 residues. Germline values: CDR1 SQVTM, CDR2 ANQGSEA. The CDR3 nucleotides are TGCAGCGTTGTAGAACTAGCGGGAGTGGTCTACGAGCAGTACTTC. The encoded protein is CSVVELAGVVYEQYF.

The chain couples TRBV19 to TRBJ2-6; no firm D call. The CDR3 has 13 residues. V lost 10 bases and J lost 2, with 9 bases in between. CDR1 and CDR2 (germline): LNHDA, SQIVND (reference sequence). CDR3 in amino acids: CATHPTGANVLTF. CDR3 in DNA: TGTGCCACCCATCCCACTGGGGCCAACGTCCTGACTTTC.

V usage is TRBV6-4 and J usage is TRBJ2-1; D gene ambiguous. Germline values: CDR1 MRHNA, CDR2 SNTAGT. Trimming shortened V by 1 base and J by 6 bases, and 13 bases separated the two germline ends. The CDR3 length is 15 residues. The CDR3 protein is CASSDFMRGRNEQFF. The CDR3 bases are TGTGCCAGCAGTGACTTTATGAGAGGCCGCAATGAGCAGTTCTTC.

This sequence joins TRBV5-1 and TRBJ2-1, with TRBD2 matching over 10 bases. The V gene end was trimmed by 1 base and the J gene end by 9 bases; junction bases not matched to a gene: 10. The CDR3 has 16 residues. Looked up from germline, CDR1 is SGHRS and CDR2 is YFSETQ. CDR3 nucleotides: TGCGCCAGCAGCTTGCCCCAATTAGCGGGAGGAAGTGAGCAGTTCTTC. This codes for CASSLPQLAGGSEQFF.

V and J are TRBV15 and TRBJ1-1, with D unresolved. This CDR3 region has 14 residues. Germline CDR1 LNHNV, CDR2 YYDKDF (reference sequence). The V end lost 0 bases, the J end lost 2 bases, and 7 bases lay between the germline ends. The chain's CDR3 is CATSRETENTEAFF. The CDR3 DNA is TGTGCCACCAGCAGAGAGACTGAAAACACTGAAGCTTTCTTT.

The V gene is TRBV28, the J gene TRBJ2-5; 12 nucleotides match TRBD2. Germline V CDR1 and CDR2: MDHEN, SYDVKM. Trimming cost V 6 bases and J 2 bases; bases outside gene matches: 7. CDR3 size: 16 residues. The CDR3 here is CASRSWTSGDQETQYF. CDR3 bases: TGTGCCAGCAGATCTTGGACTAGCGGGGATCAAGAGACCCAGTACTTC.

This clonotype occurred once. This chain links TRBV7-2 with TRBJ2-5; D not certain. Germline assignment: CDR1 SGHTA and CDR2 FQGNSA. The CDR3 length is 11 residues. Trimming cost V 6 bases and J 5 bases, with 7 bases left between them. The CDR3 region is CASRVRETQYF. CDR3 nucleotide sequence: TGTGCCAGCAGAGTACGGGAGACCCAGTACTTC.

The V call is TRBV5-6, the J call TRBJ1-1; 8 bases map to TRBD1. Unmatched junction bases numbered 2, after V lost 1 base and J lost 0 bases. Germline V gives CDR1 SGHDT, CDR2 YYEEEE. The CDR3 runs to 15 residues. Written as DNA, the CDR3 is TGTGCCAGCAGCTTGCCAGGGGGCATGAACACTGAAGCTTTCTTT. Translation gives CASSLPGGMNTEAFF.

The chain employs TRBV2 and TRBJ2-2, with TRBD1 matching over 7 bases. The CDR3 sequence is 14 residues long. CDR1 and CDR2 from the germline V gene are SNHLY and FYNNEI. After removal of 9 bases from V and 2 bases from J, the junction contained 6 bases not matched to a gene. The CDR3 nucleotides read TGTGCCAGTCGGACAGGCCTAAACACCGGGGAGCTGTTTTTT. This encodes CASRTGLNTGELFF.

The CDR3 spells CASSRDLTTDTQYF. CDR3 sequence (DNA): TGCGCCAGCAGCAGGGACTTAACCACAGATACGCAGTATTTT. The chain couples TRBV5-1 to TRBJ2-3, with a tentative D call TRBD2 (6 bases). CDR1 is SGHRS, CDR2 YFSETQ, per germline. There are 14 residues in the CDR3. Trimming took 4 bases from V and 2 from J, leaving 11 bases between them.

The V gene is TRBV20-1, the J gene TRBJ1-4; D ambiguous. The CDR3 loop spans 15 amino acids. Germline V gene lookup returns CDR1 DFQATT and CDR2 SNEGSKA (reference sequence). V was trimmed by 6 bases and J by 5 bases, leaving 19 bases between them. The CDR3 is CSAPRGQPRNEKLFF. CDR3 coding DNA: TGCAGTGCCCCGCGAGGCCAGCCACGGAATGAAAAACTGTTTTTT.

The chain combines TRBV29-1 with TRBJ1-5; no definite D call. The CDR3 has 13 amino acids. The ends were cut back, 5 bases at V and 4 bases at J, with 12 bases in the middle. Per the germline V gene, CDR1 is SQVTM and CDR2 is ANQGSEA. The CDR3 here is CSVREGLNQPQHF. CDR3 nucleotides: TGCAGCGTTCGGGAAGGATTAAATCAGCCCCAGCATTTT.

This CDR3 is CAWSPRRRDTEAFF. The CDR3 DNA reads TGTGCCTGGAGTCCCCGGAGGCGGGACACTGAAGCTTTCTTT. V gene TRBV30 combines with J gene TRBJ1-1; D unclear. The V gene lost 2 bases and the J gene lost 3 bases, with 13 bases spanning the gap. Germline assignment: CDR1 GTSNPN and CDR2 SVGIG (reference sequence). The CDR3 spans 14 residues.

This chain joins TRBV12-3 or TRBV12-4 and TRBJ2-5; 7 nucleotides align to TRBD1. The CDR3 sequence is 14 residues long. V was pared by 7 bases and J by 3 bases, with 8 bases of the junction left unmatched. CDR3 amino acids: CASTPGTGEETQYF. CDR3 in DNA: TGTGCCAGCACCCCCGGAACAGGGGAAGAGACCCAGTACTTC.

The CDR3 DNA sequence: TGCAGTGCTCCCGGGACTAGCCGAGAGACCCAGTACTTC. This sequence encodes CSAPGTSRETQYF. The chain uses TRBV20-1 and TRBJ2-5; 9 bases map to TRBD2. CDR1 is DFQATT and CDR2 is SNEGSKA in the germline V gene (reference sequence). This CDR3 region has 13 residues. Trimming took 5 bases from V and 4 from J; bases not matched to a gene: 5.